This T cell receptor (beta chain) was sequenced for a study of regulatory T cells in long-lasting Graves disease. Whole-study findings and limits: TRBV28, TRBJ1-2 and TRBJ2-5 were segments that persistent disease favored. Shared public clonotypes totalled around 2,900 in persistent patients, compared with roughly 970 in new patients.

Documented time point: persistent/refractory GD, antithyroid drugs over 5 years with positive TRAb. Following extraction of RNA from PBMCs, that RNA was used to make the TCR library. Diagnoses of Graves' disease were made by American Thyroid Association guidelines. Peripheral blood, 7.5 to 9.5 milliliters per patient, was collected in EDTA tubes. The CDR3 extends over 17 amino acids. The germline gives CDR1 SGHDN, CDR2 FVKESK. The germline V and J ends were trimmed by 4 bases and 1 base, with 17 bases remaining between them. As regards this clonotype: Its matching antigen is unknown.

According to the study, TCR beta libraries were built with iRepertoire HTBI primers and CDR3-region Arm-PCR. TCRdb re-called the multiplex PCR reads through MiXCR, storing one row per CDR3 protein. The sample shows around 460,000 distinct CDR3 sequences, 20% to 25% of them seen only once. The sequencing used peripheral blood mononuclear cells (PBMCs), collected when the disease was refractory, from a patient treated with antithyroid drugs. This clonotype originated in a female donor with Graves disease. The chain carries TRBV14 and TRBJ2-4; the D gene is possibly TRBD1 (5 bases). CDR3 residues: CASSPLGEAGAKNIQYF. CDR3 bases: TGTGCCAGCAGCCCCCTGGGCGAAGCAGGGGCCAAAAACATTCAGTACTTC.